This TCR beta chain was sequenced for a study of blood T cells in healthy people across ages. Study in general: About one barcoded beta molecule per two T cells was captured by template switching.

Per the germline V gene, CDR1 is SGDLS and CDR2 is YYNGEE. The trim removed 6 bases at V and 6 bases at J, leaving 18 bases unmatched. The CDR3 is 17 amino acids. Together with a sample-barcoded 5' primer, a J-beta primer mix was included in a second PCR lasting roughly 7 to 11 cycles. From the 5' RACE reads, TCRdb called clonotypes with MiXCR, one entry per CDR3 protein. This table holds approximately 1,000,000 distinct CDR3 sequences, under 55% found once. What was sequenced was blood. This clonotype originated in a woman aged 60-70 years in good health. The chain uses TRBV9 and TRBJ2-3, with TRBD2 matching 8 bases. CDR3 region: CASNPRTSWGGGDTQYF. The DNA of the CDR3 is TGTGCCAGCAACCCCCGGACTAGCTGGGGAGGAGGGGATACGCAGTATTTT.